These 27 T cell receptor beta chains were all obtained from the same sample, sequenced in a study of chemoradiotherapy in HPV16-positive cancers. Generated by immunoSEQ multiplex PCR, the TCRdb table keeps only in-frame clones and is missing some. This table holds roughly 1,300 clones, about four fifths found once. This sample comprised tumor tissue, obtained from a patient who underwent chemoradiotherapy. The receptors here all came from a human donor with HPV-associated anogenital cancer.

This chain joins TRBV6-6 and TRBJ2-7; 10 bases align to TRBD2. This CDR3 contains 14 residues. Germline CDR1 reads MNHNY; CDR2 reads SVGAGI (reference sequence). V dropped 2 bases and J dropped 4; count of bases not matched to a gene: 2. DNA for the CDR3: TGTGCCAGCAGTTACCCTAGCGGGGGTTACGAGCAGTACTTC. It specifies CASSYPSGGYEQYF.

The rearrangement links TRBV7-2 to TRBJ2-5; 9 nucleotides align to TRBD2. The CDR3 length is 17 residues. Germline loops: CDR1 SGHTA, CDR2 FQGNSA. Unmatched junction bases numbered 11, after V lost 5 bases and J lost 1 base. This chain's CDR3 is CASSLQGTSGSQETQYF. DNA for the CDR3: TGTGCCAGCAGCCTACAGGGTACTAGCGGGTCCCAAGAGACCCAGTACTTC.

The V gene is TRBV7-8, the J gene TRBJ2-5, with unresolved D. The germline V gene encodes CDR1 SGHVS and CDR2 FQNEAQ. The CDR3 is 16 residues long. V was cut by 2 bases and J by 1 base, with 14 bases left in between. The CDR3 reads CASSLSSSTIQETQYF. CDR3 in DNA: TGTGCCAGCAGCTTATCATCCAGCACCATCCAAGAGACCCAGTACTTC. Filled out from reference TRBV7-8 and TRBJ2-5, the complete variable domain reads GAGVSQSPRYKVAKRGQDVALRCDPISGHVSLFWYQQALGQGPEFLTYFQNEAQLDKSGLPSDRFFAERPEGSVSTLKIQRTQQEDSAVYLCASSLSSSTIQETQYFGPGTRLLVL.

V gene TRBV27 combines with J gene TRBJ2-7; the D gene is possibly TRBD1 (6 bases). CDR3 length: 14 residues. In germline, CDR1 is MNHEY, CDR2 SMNVEV (reference sequence). V gave up 3 bases and J gave up 4 bases, with 13 bases separating them. The CDR3 DNA is TGTGCCAGCAGTTTCCGCACAGGGCCTTACGAGCAGTACTTC. Residues: CASSFRTGPYEQYF.

J is TRBJ1-1 and V is TRBV6-4; D unclear. The CDR3 is made up of 12 amino acids. With 2 bases removed from V and 11 bases from J, the gap between germline ends came to 12 bases. CDR1 is MRHNA and CDR2 is SNTAGT in the germline V gene. The CDR3 loop is CASSDLGGRAFF. CDR3 bases: TGTGCCAGCAGTGACCTAGGCGGCCGTGCTTTCTTT.

This clone came up a few times. The V call is TRBV28, the J call TRBJ1-2; D unresolved. The CDR3 is 15 amino acids. Between the trimmed V and J ends, which lost 0 bases and 1 base, there was a span of 9 bases. Germline V gene lookup returns CDR1 MDHEN and CDR2 SYDVKM. The CDR3 here is CASSLWGGNNYGYTF. The CDR3 DNA follows: TGTGCCAGCAGTTTATGGGGAGGGAATAACTATGGCTACACCTTC.

J is TRBJ2-7 and V is TRBV13; D ambiguous. CDR3 length: 14 amino acids. Germline CDR1 PRHDT, CDR2 FYEKMQ (reference sequence). Trimming took 5 bases from V and 1 from J, leaving 12 bases between them. The CDR3: CASSKGVPSYEQYF. CDR3 sequence (DNA): TGTGCCAGCAGCAAAGGAGTTCCTTCCTACGAGCAGTACTTC.

The chain combines TRBV27 with TRBJ2-3, with D possibly being TRBD2 (5 bases). CDR1 is MNHEY and CDR2 is SMNVEV in the germline V gene (reference sequence). The length of the CDR3 is 15 residues. V was pared by 5 bases and J by 3 bases, with 15 bases between. This chain's CDR3 is CASSPLGAGTDTQYF. DNA of the CDR3: TGTGCCAGCAGTCCTCTGGGAGCAGGAACAGATACGCAGTATTTT.

This chain uses TRBV6-5 with TRBJ1-2; D is undetermined. The length of the CDR3 is 14 residues. V was trimmed by 1 base and J by 2 bases, leaving 8 bases between them. CDR1 and CDR2 from the germline V gene are MNHEY and SVGAGI. The CDR3: CASSYYTGNYGYTF. The CDR3 region has the DNA TGTGCCAGCAGTTACTACACTGGGAACTATGGCTACACCTTC.

The chain has TRBV7-9 and TRBJ2-5; a weak D match, TRBD1 (5 bases). The CDR3 has 14 residues. The germline CDR1 and CDR2 sequences are SEHNR and FQNEAQ (reference sequence). Trimming removed 5 bases at V and 1 base at J, with 11 bases between. In DNA, the CDR3 is TGTGCCAGCAGCCAAAACAGGCTCCAAGAGACCCAGTACTTC. This codes for CASSQNRLQETQYF.

This chain links TRBV7-2 with TRBJ2-7; unclear D gene. This CDR3 contains 11 residues. The germline gives CDR1 SGHTA, CDR2 FQGNSA. The ends were cut back, 1 base at V and 6 bases at J, with 4 bases in the middle. The CDR3 region has the DNA TGTGCCAGCAGCTTAGGCCTCGAGCAGTACTTC. Encoded protein: CASSLGLEQYF.

The rearrangement joins TRBV14 to TRBJ2-5; D is ambiguous. V was pared by 5 bases and J by 4 bases, with 11 bases between. CDR1 and CDR2 (germline): SGHDN, FVKESK. CDR3 length: 13 residues. CDR3 sequence: CASSMTTGETQYF. The CDR3 region has the DNA TGTGCCAGCAGCATGACGACTGGAGAGACCCAGTACTTC. The entire variable domain, with the rest obtained from reference TRBV14 and TRBJ2-5, is as follows: EAGVTQFPSHSVIEKGQTVTLRCDPISGHDNLYWYRRVMGKEIKFLLHFVKESKQDESGMPNNRFLAERTGGTYSTLKVQPAELEDSGVYFCASSMTTGETQYFGPGTRLLVL.

The rearrangement joins TRBV9 to TRBJ2-7, with D perhaps assigned TRBD1 or TRBD2 (5 bases each). The V end lost 3 bases, the J end lost 0 bases, and 13 bases lay between the germline ends. In germline, CDR1 is SGDLS, CDR2 YYNGEE. The CDR3 totals 15 residues. The CDR3 here is CASSAGTASSYEQYF. The CDR3 nucleotides are TGTGCCAGCAGCGCGGGGACCGCTAGCTCCTACGAGCAGTACTTC.

The genes are TRBV18 and TRBJ2-1; the D is unclear. Trimming removed 8 bases from V and 0 bases from J, with 14 bases in between. The germline gives CDR1 KGHSH, CDR2 LQKENI. The CDR3 loop spans 15 amino acids. DNA of the CDR3: TGTGCCAGCGAGCCAAAACTTAGCTCCTACAATGAGCAGTTCTTC. As protein: CASEPKLSSYNEQFF.

The genes are TRBV28 and TRBJ1-2, with unresolved D. This CDR3 has 14 amino acids. Germline CDR1 reads MDHEN; CDR2 reads SYDVKM. V lost 3 bases to trimming and J lost 5 bases, with 13 bases between them. CDR3 protein: CASSLGTETYGYTF. In DNA form, the CDR3 reads TGTGCCAGCAGTTTGGGAACAGAAACGTATGGCTACACCTTC.

The table lists this clone with a few counts. This chain uses TRBV7-2 with TRBJ2-1; 10 nucleotides align to TRBD2. The CDR3 sequence is 15 residues long. From germline, CDR1 is SGHTA and CDR2 FQGNSA. The V segment lost 5 bases and the J segment 5 bases; nucleotides outside the gene matches: 6. The CDR3 nucleotides read TGTGCCAGCAGCCTTACTAGCGGGGTACACAATGAGCAGTTCTTC. Translation: CASSLTSGVHNEQFF.

This sequence joins TRBV5-1 and TRBJ2-7; 8 bases match TRBD1. Trimming at V came to 7 bases and at J to 0 bases, leaving 3 bases not matched to a gene. The CDR3 has 13 amino acids. CDR1 is SGHRS, CDR2 YFSETQ, per germline. The CDR3 DNA follows: TGCGCCAGCTCCGGGACAGGCTCCTACGAGCAGTACTTC. It yields the protein CASSGTGSYEQYF.

This chain links TRBV7-2 with TRBJ2-5; 9 bases align to TRBD2. The germline gives CDR1 SGHTA, CDR2 FQGNSA. The CDR3 is made up of 15 amino acids. V shed 1 base, J shed 2 bases, and the junction held 2 bases outside the gene matches. CDR3 coding DNA: TGTGCCAGCAGCTTAGGCGGGAGGGCACAAGAGACCCAGTACTTC. It codes for CASSLGGRAQETQYF.

The V and J genes are TRBV10-2 and TRBJ1-5; perhaps TRBD1 as D (6 bases). V shed 7 bases and J shed 7 bases, with 20 bases lying between them. CDR3 length equals 15 residues. Looked up from germline, CDR1 is WSHSY and CDR2 is SAAADI. The CDR3 nucleotides read TGCGCCAGCACCCAAGGGGGGGTAACGGGACAGCCCCAGCATTTT. This gives the protein CASTQGGVTGQPQHF.

The chain recombines TRBV2 with TRBJ2-7; 7 positions agree with TRBD2. Per germline, CDR1 SNHLY and CDR2 FYNNEI. CDR3 size: 15 residues. Trimming at V came to 4 bases and at J to 1 base, leaving 7 bases not matched to a gene. The CDR3 bases are TGTGCCAGCAGTGTTGAGTGGGGGGGATCCTACGAGCAGTACTTC. This translates into CASSVEWGGSYEQYF.

The chain is built from TRBV5-1 and TRBJ2-2; TRBD1 might be the D (5 bases). V dropped 0 bases and J dropped 6 bases, with 9 bases sitting between them. The CDR3 spans 14 residues. The germline CDR1 and CDR2 sequences are SGHRS and YFSETQ. This CDR3 is CASSLGQTSGELFF. CDR3 in DNA: TGCGCCAGCAGCTTGGGACAGACCTCCGGGGAGCTGTTTTTT.

The chain has TRBV11-2 and TRBJ2-7; 8 bases are shared with TRBD1. The CDR3 sequence is 15 residues long. J lost 1 base, V lost 4 bases, and 6 bases had no gene match. Germline V lookup: CDR1 SGHAT, CDR2 FQNNGV. Here the CDR3 reads CASSSDRARSYEQYF. The DNA of the CDR3 is TGTGCCAGCAGCTCGGACAGGGCGAGGTCCTACGAGCAGTACTTC.

The V and J genes are TRBV6-1 and TRBJ1-2; D might be TRBD1 (5 bases). V was trimmed by 1 base and J by 7 bases, leaving 10 bases between them. The CDR3 contains 13 residues. Per the germline V gene, CDR1 is MNHNS and CDR2 is SASEGT. The CDR3 is CASSEGGVPGYTF. The CDR3 nucleotides are TGTGCCAGCAGTGAAGGAGGGGTCCCTGGCTACACCTTC.

The rearrangement joins TRBV9 to TRBJ1-2; the D gene is possibly TRBD1 (5 bases). The V end lost 1 base, the J end lost 6 bases, and 19 bases lay between the germline ends. The CDR3 sequence is 16 residues long. The germline V gene has CDR1 SGDLS and CDR2 YYNGEE. The DNA for the CDR3 is TGTGCCAGCAGCGTACATGGGGGTGAGGGTACCCATGGCTACACCTTC. It is translated as CASSVHGGEGTHGYTF. The whole variable domain, filled in from reference TRBV9 and TRBJ1-2, reads DSGVTQTPKHLITATGQRVTLRCSPRSGDLSVYWYQQSLDQGLQFLIQYYNGEERAKGNILERFSAQQFPDLHSELNLSSLELGDSALYFCASSVHGGEGTHGYTFGSGTRLTVV.

There are a few counts of this clone. The genes are TRBV9 and TRBJ2-1; no firm D call. CDR1 SGDLS and CDR2 YYNGEE come from the germline V gene. The CDR3 has 14 amino acids. V lost 0 bases to trimming and J lost 0 bases, with 4 bases between them. CDR3 region: CASSVDSSYNEQFF. DNA for the CDR3: TGTGCCAGCAGCGTAGACAGCTCCTACAATGAGCAGTTCTTC. Supplemented by reference TRBV9 and TRBJ2-1, the full variable domain reads DSGVTQTPKHLITATGQRVTLRCSPRSGDLSVYWYQQSLDQGLQFLIQYYNGEERAKGNILERFSAQQFPDLHSELNLSSLELGDSALYFCASSVDSSYNEQFFGPGTRLTVL.

V is TRBV6-5 and J is TRBJ1-6; no clear D gene. Germline values: CDR1 MNHEY, CDR2 SVGAGI. The CDR3 consists of 16 residues. Trimming took 3 bases from V and 6 from J, leaving 15 bases between them. The CDR3 region is CASSYNSYSPNSPLHF. In DNA, the CDR3 is TGTGCCAGCAGTTATAATAGTTACAGCCCTAATTCACCCCTCCACTTT.

V gene TRBV6-1 combines with J gene TRBJ1-1, with TRBD1 as a possible D gene (5 bases). The CDR3 is made up of 15 amino acids. The germline V gene encodes CDR1 MNHNS and CDR2 SASEGT. Trimming took off 2 bases at V and 4 bases at J, with 14 bases between the two ends. The CDR3: CASSEPNRSPTEAFF. The CDR3 region has the DNA TGTGCCAGCAGTGAACCCAACAGGAGCCCCACTGAAGCTTTCTTT.